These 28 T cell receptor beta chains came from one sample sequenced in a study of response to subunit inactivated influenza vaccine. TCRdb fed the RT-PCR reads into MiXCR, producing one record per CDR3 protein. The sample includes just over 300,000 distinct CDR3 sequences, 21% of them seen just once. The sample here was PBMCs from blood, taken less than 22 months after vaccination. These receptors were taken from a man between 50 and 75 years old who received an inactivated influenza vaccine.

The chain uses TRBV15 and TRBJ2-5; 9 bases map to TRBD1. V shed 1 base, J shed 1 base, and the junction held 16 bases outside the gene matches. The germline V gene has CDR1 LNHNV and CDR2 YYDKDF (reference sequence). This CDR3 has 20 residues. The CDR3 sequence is CATSRGLSFGTGNFQETQYF. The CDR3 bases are TGTGCCACCAGCAGAGGACTGAGTTTTGGGACAGGGAACTTCCAAGAGACCCAGTACTTC.

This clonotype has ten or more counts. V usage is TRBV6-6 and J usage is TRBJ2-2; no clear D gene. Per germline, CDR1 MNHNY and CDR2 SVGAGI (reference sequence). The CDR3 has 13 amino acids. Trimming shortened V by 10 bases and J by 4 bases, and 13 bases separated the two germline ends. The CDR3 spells CAIQQWGTGELFF. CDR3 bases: TGTGCCATCCAGCAATGGGGCACCGGGGAGCTGTTTTTT.

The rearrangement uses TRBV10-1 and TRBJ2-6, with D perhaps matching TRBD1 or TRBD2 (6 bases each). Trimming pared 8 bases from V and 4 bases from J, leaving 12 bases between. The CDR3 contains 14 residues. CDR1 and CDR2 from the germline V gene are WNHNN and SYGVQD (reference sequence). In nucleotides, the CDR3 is TGCGCCAGCTCCGGGGGCGCGGGGGCCAACGTCCTGACTTTC. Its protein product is CASSGGAGANVLTF.

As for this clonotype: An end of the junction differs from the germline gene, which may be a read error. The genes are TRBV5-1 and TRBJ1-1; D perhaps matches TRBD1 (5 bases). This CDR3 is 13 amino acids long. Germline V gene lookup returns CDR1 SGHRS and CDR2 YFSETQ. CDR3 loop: CASSWGPNTGAFF. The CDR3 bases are TGCGCCAGCAGCTGGGGCCCGAACACTGGAGCTTTCTTT. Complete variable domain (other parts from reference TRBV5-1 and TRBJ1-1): KAGVTQTPRYLIKTRGQQVTLSCSPISGHRSVSWYQQTPGQGLQFLFEYFSETQRNKGNFPGRFSGRQFSNSRSEMNVSTLELGDSALYLCASSWGPNTGAFFGQGTRLTVV.

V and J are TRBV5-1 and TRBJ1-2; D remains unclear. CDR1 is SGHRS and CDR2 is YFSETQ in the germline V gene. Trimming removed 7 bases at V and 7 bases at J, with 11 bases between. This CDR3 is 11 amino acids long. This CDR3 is CASAAQSGYTF. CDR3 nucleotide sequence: TGCGCCAGCGCGGCGCAGTCTGGCTACACCTTC. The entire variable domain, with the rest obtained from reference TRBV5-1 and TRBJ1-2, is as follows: KAGVTQTPRYLIKTRGQQVTLSCSPISGHRSVSWYQQTPGQGLQFLFEYFSETQRNKGNFPGRFSGRQFSNSRSEMNVSTLELGDSALYLCASAAQSGYTFGSGTRLTVV.

The CDR3 DNA follows: TGTGCCTGGAACGGGGATAGCAATCAGCCCCAGCATTTT. This sequence encodes CAWNGDSNQPQHF. This chain uses TRBV30 with TRBJ1-5; D uncertain. Looked up from germline, CDR1 is GTSNPN and CDR2 is SVGIG (reference sequence). Trimming cost V 4 bases and J 0 bases, with 7 bases left between them. This CDR3 comprises 13 residues.

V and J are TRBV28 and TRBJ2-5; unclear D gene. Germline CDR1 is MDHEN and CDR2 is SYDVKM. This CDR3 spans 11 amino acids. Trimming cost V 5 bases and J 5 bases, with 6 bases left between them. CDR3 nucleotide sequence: TGTGCCAGCAGTCAATGGGAGACCCAGTACTTC. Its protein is CASSQWETQYF.

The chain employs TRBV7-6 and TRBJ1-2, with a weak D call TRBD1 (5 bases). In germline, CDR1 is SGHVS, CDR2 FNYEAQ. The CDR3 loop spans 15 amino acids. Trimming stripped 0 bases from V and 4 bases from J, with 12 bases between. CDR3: CASSLAEGQGYGYTF. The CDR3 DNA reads TGTGCCAGCAGCTTAGCGGAGGGGCAGGGCTATGGCTACACCTTC.

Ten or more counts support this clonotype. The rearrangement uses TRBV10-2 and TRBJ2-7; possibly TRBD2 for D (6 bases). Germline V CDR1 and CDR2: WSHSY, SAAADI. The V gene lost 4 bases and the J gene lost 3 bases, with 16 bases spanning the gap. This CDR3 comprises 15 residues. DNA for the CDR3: TGCGCCAGCAGTGTGCACGGGGGAGCGGTCTACGAGCAGTACTTC. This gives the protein CASSVHGGAVYEQYF.

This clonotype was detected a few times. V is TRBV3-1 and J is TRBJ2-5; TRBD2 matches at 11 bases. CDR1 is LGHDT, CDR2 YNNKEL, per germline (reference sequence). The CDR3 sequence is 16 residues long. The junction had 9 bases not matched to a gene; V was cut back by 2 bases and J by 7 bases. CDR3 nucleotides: TGTGCCAGCAGCCAACGTATGACTAGCGGGACTGTGACCCAGTACTTC. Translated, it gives CASSQRMTSGTVTQYF.

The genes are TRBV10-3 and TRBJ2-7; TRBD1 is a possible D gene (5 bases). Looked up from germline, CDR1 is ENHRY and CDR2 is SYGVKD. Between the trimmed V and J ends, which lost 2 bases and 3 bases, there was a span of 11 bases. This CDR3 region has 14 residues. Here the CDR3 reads CAISEGQGFYEQYF. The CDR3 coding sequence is TGTGCCATCAGTGAGGGGCAGGGCTTCTACGAGCAGTACTTC.

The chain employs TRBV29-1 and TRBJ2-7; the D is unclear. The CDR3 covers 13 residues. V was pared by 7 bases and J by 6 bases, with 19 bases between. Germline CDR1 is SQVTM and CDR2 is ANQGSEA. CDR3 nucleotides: TGCAGCGCCGAGAGGACCCCGCCGGGCGAGCAGTACTTC. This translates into CSAERTPPGEQYF.

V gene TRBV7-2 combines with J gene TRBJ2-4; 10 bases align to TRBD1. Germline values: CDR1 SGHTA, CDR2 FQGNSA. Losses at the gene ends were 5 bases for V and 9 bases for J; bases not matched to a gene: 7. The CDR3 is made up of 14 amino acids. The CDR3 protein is CASSTRDRGGIQYF. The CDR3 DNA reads TGTGCCAGCAGCACGCGGGACAGGGGAGGCATTCAGTACTTC. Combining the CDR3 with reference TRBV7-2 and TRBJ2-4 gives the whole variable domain GAGVSQSPSNKVTEKGKDVELRCDPISGHTALYWYRQSLGQGLEFLIYFQGNSAPDKSGLPSDRFSAERTGGSVSTLTIQRTQQEDSAVYLCASSTRDRGGIQYFGAGTRLSVL.

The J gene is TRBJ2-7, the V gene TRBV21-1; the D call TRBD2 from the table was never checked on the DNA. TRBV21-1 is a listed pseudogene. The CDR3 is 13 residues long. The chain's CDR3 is CATFPTSGYEQYF. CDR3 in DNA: TGTGCCACCTTTCCAACTAGCGGCTACGAGCAGTACTTC.

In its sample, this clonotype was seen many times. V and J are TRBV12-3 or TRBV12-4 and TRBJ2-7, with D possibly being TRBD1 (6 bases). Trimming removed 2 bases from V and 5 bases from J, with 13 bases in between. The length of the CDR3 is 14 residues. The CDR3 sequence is CASSLFRGDNEQYF. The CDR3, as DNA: TGTGCCAGCAGTTTATTCAGGGGCGACAACGAGCAGTACTTC.

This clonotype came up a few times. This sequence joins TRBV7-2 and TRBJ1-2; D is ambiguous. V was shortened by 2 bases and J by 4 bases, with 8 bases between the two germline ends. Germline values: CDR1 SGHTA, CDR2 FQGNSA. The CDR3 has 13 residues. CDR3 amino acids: CASSLLQAYGYTF. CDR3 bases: TGTGCCAGCAGCTTACTGCAGGCCTATGGCTACACCTTC.

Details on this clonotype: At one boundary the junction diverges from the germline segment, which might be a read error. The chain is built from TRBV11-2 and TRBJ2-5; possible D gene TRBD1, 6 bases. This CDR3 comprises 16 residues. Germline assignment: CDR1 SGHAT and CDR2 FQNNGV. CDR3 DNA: TGTGCCAGCAGTCGCACGATGGGGGCCCCCCAAGGGACCCAGTACTTC. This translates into CASSRTMGAPQGTQYF.

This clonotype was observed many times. The CDR3 loop reads CASSLKAQGATNEKLFF. As DNA, the CDR3 is TGTGCCAGCAGCTTGAAAGCACAGGGCGCAACTAATGAAAAACTGTTTTTT. The rearrangement links TRBV5-5 to TRBJ1-4; perhaps TRBD1 as D (6 bases). Deletions cut 1 base from V and 0 bases from J, with 13 bases between. Germline V gene sequence: CDR1 SGHKS, CDR2 YYEKEE (reference sequence). The CDR3 consists of 17 residues.

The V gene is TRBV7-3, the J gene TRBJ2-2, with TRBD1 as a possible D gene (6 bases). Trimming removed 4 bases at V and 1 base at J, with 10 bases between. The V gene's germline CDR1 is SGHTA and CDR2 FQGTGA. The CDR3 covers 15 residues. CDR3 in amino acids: CASSSTGMNTGELFF. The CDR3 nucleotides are TGTGCCAGCAGCTCTACAGGGATGAACACCGGGGAGCTGTTTTTT. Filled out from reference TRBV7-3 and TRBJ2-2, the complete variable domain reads GAGVSQTPSNKVTEKGKYVELRCDPISGHTALYWYRQSLGQGPEFLIYFQGTGAADDSGLPNDRFFAVRPEGSVSTLKIQRTERGDSAVYLCASSSTGMNTGELFFGEGSRLTVL.

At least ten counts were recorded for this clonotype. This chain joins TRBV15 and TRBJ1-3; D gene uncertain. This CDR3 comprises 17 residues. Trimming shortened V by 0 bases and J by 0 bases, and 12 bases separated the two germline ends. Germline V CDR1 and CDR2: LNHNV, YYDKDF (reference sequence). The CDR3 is CATSRDFPDYSGNTIYF. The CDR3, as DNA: TGTGCCACCAGCAGAGATTTTCCCGACTACTCTGGAAACACCATATATTTT.

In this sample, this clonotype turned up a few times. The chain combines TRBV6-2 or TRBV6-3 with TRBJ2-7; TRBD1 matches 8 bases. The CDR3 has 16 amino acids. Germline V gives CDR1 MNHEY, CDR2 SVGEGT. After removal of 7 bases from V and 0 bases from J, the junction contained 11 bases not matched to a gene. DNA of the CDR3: TGTGCCAGCACCGAAGGGAACAGGGGGAACTCCTACGAGCAGTACTTC. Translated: CASTEGNRGNSYEQYF.

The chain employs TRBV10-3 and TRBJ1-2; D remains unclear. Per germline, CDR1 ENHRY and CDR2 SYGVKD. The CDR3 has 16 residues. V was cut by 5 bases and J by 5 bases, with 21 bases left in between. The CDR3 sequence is CAISPDSGKQTYGYTF. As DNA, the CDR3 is TGTGCCATCAGTCCCGACTCGGGAAAACAGACGTATGGCTACACCTTC.

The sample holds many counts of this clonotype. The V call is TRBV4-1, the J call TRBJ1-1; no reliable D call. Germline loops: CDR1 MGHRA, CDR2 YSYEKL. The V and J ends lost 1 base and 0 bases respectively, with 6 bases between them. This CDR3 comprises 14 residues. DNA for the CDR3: TGCGCCAGCAGCCAAGGACAATTGAACACTGAAGCTTTCTTT. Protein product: CASSQGQLNTEAFF.

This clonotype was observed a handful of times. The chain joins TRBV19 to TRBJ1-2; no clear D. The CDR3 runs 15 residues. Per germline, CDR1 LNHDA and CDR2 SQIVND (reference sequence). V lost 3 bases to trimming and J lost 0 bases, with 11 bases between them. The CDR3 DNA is TGTGCCAGTAGTATCAATTGGAGTACTAACTATGGCTACACCTTC. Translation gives CASSINWSTNYGYTF.

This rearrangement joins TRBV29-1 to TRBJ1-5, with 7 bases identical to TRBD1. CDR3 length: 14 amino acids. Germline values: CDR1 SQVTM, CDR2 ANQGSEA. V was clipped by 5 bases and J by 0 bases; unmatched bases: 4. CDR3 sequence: CSVRTGVSNQPQHF. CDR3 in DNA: TGCAGCGTTAGAACAGGGGTTAGCAATCAGCCCCAGCATTTT. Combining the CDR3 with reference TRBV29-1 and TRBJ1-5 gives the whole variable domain SAVISQKPSRDICQRGTSLTIQCQVDSQVTMMFWYRQQPGQSLTLIATANQGSEATYESGFVIDKFPISRPNLTFSTLTVSNMSPEDSSIYLCSVRTGVSNQPQHFGDGTRLSIL.

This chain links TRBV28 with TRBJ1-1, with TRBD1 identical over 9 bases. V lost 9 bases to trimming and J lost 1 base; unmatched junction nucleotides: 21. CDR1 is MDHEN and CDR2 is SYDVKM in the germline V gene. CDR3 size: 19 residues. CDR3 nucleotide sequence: TGTGCCAGTAAGAATTTGGGACAGGGCGGGGGAAAAAGGAACACTGAAGCTTTCTTT. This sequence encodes CASKNLGQGGGKRNTEAFF.

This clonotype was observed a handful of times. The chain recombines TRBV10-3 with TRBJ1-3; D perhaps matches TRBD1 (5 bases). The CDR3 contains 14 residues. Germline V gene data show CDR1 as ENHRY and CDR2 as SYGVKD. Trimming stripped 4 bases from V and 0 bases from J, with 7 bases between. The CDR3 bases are TGTGCCATCAGTGTGGGGGTCTCTGGAAACACCATATATTTT. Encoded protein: CAISVGVSGNTIYF.

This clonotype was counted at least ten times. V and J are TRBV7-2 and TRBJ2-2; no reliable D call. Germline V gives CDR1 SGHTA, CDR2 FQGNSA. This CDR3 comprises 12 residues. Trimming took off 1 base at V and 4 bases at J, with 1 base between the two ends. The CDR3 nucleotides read TGTGCCAGCAGCTTAGGCACCGGGGAGCTGTTTTTT. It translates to CASSLGTGELFF.